A selection of T cell receptor beta chains follows, all from one sample in a study of early T cells in non-severe SARS-CoV-2 infection. Via MiXCR, TCRdb re-called the 5' RACE reads, giving one row per CDR3 protein. The data hold roughly 40,000 distinct CDR3 sequences, with 4.7% observed a single time. The sample consisted of whole blood. The receptors shown here come from an adult who was a healthcare worker with PCR-confirmed SARS-CoV-2 infection or an uninfected control (not recorded which). Both conserved end residues are part of each CDR3. D genes are given only for firm matches. Not all rows give a size; the values are once, few, many and, for expanded clones, a class.

v_call: TRBV7-2; j_call: TRBJ2-6; clone_size: many; d_call: TRBD1; cdr3_aa: CASSYRGSGANVLTF; cdr3_nt: TGTGCCAGCAGCTACAGGGGCTCTGGGGCCAACGTCCTGACTTTC
v_call: TRBV28; j_call: TRBJ1-6; clone_size: few; d_call: .; cdr3_aa: CASSLDAESPLHF; cdr3_nt: TGTGCCAGCAGTTTAGACGCGGAATCACCCCTCCACTTT
v_call: TRBV20-1; j_call: TRBJ2-3; clone_size: many; d_call: .; cdr3_aa: CSARDGGSSTDTQYF; cdr3_nt: TGCAGTGCTAGAGATGGCGGAAGTAGCACAGATACGCAGTATTTT
v_call: TRBV7-6; j_call: TRBJ1-2; clone_size: many; d_call: .; cdr3_aa: CASSFRGYGYTF; cdr3_nt: TGTGCCAGCAGCTTTCGTGGATATGGCTACACCTTC
v_call: TRBV5-5; j_call: TRBJ2-7; clone_size: .; d_call: TRBD1; cdr3_aa: CASSLEAGQGYEQYF; cdr3_nt: TGTGCCAGCAGCTTGGAAGCGGGACAGGGCTACGAGCAGTACTTC
v_call: TRBV29-1; j_call: TRBJ2-7; clone_size: few; d_call: TRBD1; cdr3_aa: CSVWTGSTYEQYF; cdr3_nt: TGCAGCGTCTGGACAGGGTCGACCTACGAGCAGTACTTC
v_call: TRBV11-2; j_call: TRBJ2-7; clone_size: many; d_call: .; cdr3_aa: CASSFNRAREQYF; cdr3_nt: TGTGCCAGCAGCTTCAACAGGGCCCGCGAGCAGTACTTC
v_call: TRBV19; j_call: TRBJ1-1; clone_size: many; d_call: .; cdr3_aa: CASSSGQGNTEAFF; cdr3_nt: TGTGCCAGTAGTTCAGGCCAGGGGAACACTGAAGCTTTCTTT
v_call: TRBV12-3/TRBV12-4; j_call: TRBJ2-1; clone_size: .; d_call: .; cdr3_aa: CASWGGFGEQFF; cdr3_nt: TGTGCCAGCTGGGGCGGTTTCGGTGAGCAGTTCTTC
v_call: TRBV5-1; j_call: TRBJ2-1; clone_size: many; d_call: .; cdr3_aa: CASSFPLGAGRDEQFF; cdr3_nt: TGCGCCAGCAGCTTCCCCCTGGGGGCGGGACGGGATGAGCAGTTCTTC
v_call: TRBV6-5; j_call: TRBJ2-5; clone_size: many; d_call: .; cdr3_aa: CASSLSQSQETQYF; cdr3_nt: TGTGCCAGCAGCTTATCACAGAGTCAAGAGACCCAGTACTTC
v_call: TRBV7-9; j_call: TRBJ2-7; clone_size: many; d_call: .; cdr3_aa: CASSPTDTEFSYEQYF; cdr3_nt: TGTGCCAGCAGCCCCACCGACACGGAGTTCTCCTACGAGCAGTACTTC
v_call: TRBV7-2; j_call: TRBJ1-5; clone_size: many; d_call: .; cdr3_aa: CASSSSGRPNQPQHF; cdr3_nt: TGTGCCAGCAGCTCTTCCGGCAGACCCAATCAGCCCCAGCATTTT
v_call: TRBV20-1; j_call: TRBJ2-7; clone_size: many; d_call: TRBD2; cdr3_aa: CSATHLRRGGPYEQYF; cdr3_nt: TGCAGTGCTACCCACCTTCGAAGGGGAGGGCCCTACGAGCAGTACTTC
v_call: TRBV9; j_call: TRBJ2-2; clone_size: .; d_call: TRBD1; cdr3_aa: CASSASTGPGELFF; cdr3_nt: TGTGCCAGCAGCGCATCGACAGGGCCCGGGGAGCTGTTTTTT
v_call: TRBV29-1; j_call: TRBJ2-7; clone_size: .; d_call: .; cdr3_aa: CSVWSTSTEQYF; cdr3_nt: TGCAGCGTTTGGTCTACTTCTACGGAGCAGTACTTC
v_call: TRBV6-1; j_call: TRBJ1-5; clone_size: many; d_call: TRBD1; cdr3_aa: CASSETGALYQPQHF; cdr3_nt: TGTGCCAGCAGTGAAACAGGGGCGCTTTATCAGCCCCAGCATTTT
v_call: TRBV25-1; j_call: TRBJ2-5; clone_size: few; d_call: .; cdr3_aa: CASSEAGPTSQETQYF; cdr3_nt: TGTGCCAGCAGTGAAGCGGGACCCACCTCCCAAGAGACCCAGTACTTC
v_call: TRBV28; j_call: TRBJ2-2; clone_size: .; d_call: TRBD1; cdr3_aa: CASSLRQGGTGELFF; cdr3_nt: TGTGCCAGCAGTCTCCGACAGGGTGGCACCGGGGAGCTGTTTTTT
v_call: TRBV10-3; j_call: TRBJ2-3; clone_size: .; d_call: TRBD2; cdr3_aa: CAISLAGLTDTQYF; cdr3_nt: TGTGCCATCAGCTTAGCGGGACTCACAGATACGCAGTATTTT
v_call: TRBV18; j_call: TRBJ2-7; clone_size: many; d_call: .; cdr3_aa: CASSPLVDEQYF; cdr3_nt: TGTGCCAGCTCACCACTAGTGGACGAGCAGTACTTC
v_call: TRBV4-1; j_call: TRBJ2-3; clone_size: .; d_call: .; cdr3_aa: CASSQENSGRADTQYF; cdr3_nt: TGCGCCAGCAGCCAAGAAAATAGCGGACGGGCAGATACGCAGTATTTT
v_call: TRBV29-1; j_call: TRBJ2-7; clone_size: .; d_call: TRBD2; cdr3_aa: CSGSGGAGYEQYF; cdr3_nt: TGCAGCGGTAGCGGGGGGGCTGGTTACGAGCAGTACTTC
v_call: TRBV7-2; j_call: TRBJ1-2; clone_size: many; d_call: TRBD1; cdr3_aa: CASSGTGSLPHYGYTF; cdr3_nt: TGTGCCAGCAGCGGGACAGGGAGTCTTCCCCACTATGGCTACACCTTC
v_call: TRBV5-6; j_call: TRBJ1-4; clone_size: many; d_call: .; cdr3_aa: CASSLAGYEKLFF; cdr3_nt: TGTGCCAGCAGCCTTGCGGGGTACGAAAAACTGTTTTTT
v_call: TRBV7-2; j_call: TRBJ1-5; clone_size: many; d_call: .; cdr3_aa: CASSLLGTSNQPQHF; cdr3_nt: TGTGCCAGCAGCTTACTGGGGACCTCCAATCAGCCCCAGCATTTT
v_call: TRBV6-5; j_call: TRBJ1-6; clone_size: few; d_call: .; cdr3_aa: CASSTITMSNSPLHF; cdr3_nt: TGTGCCAGCAGCACCATCACAATGAGTAATTCACCCCTCCACTTT
v_call: TRBV20-1; j_call: TRBJ2-5; clone_size: .; d_call: TRBD2; cdr3_aa: CSARDGGAETQYF; cdr3_nt: TGCAGTGCTAGAGACGGGGGGGCTGAGACCCAGTACTTC
v_call: TRBV15; j_call: TRBJ2-1; clone_size: few; d_call: .; cdr3_aa: CATSREGQNSYNEQFF; cdr3_nt: TGTGCCACCAGCAGGGAGGGACAGAACTCCTACAATGAGCAGTTCTTC
v_call: TRBV19; j_call: TRBJ2-3; clone_size: many; d_call: TRBD1; cdr3_aa: CATRTGRNTDTQYF; cdr3_nt: TGTGCCACCCGGACAGGGCGGAACACAGATACGCAGTATTTT
v_call: TRBV27; j_call: TRBJ2-1; clone_size: many; d_call: .; cdr3_aa: CASSLLGGTVSYNEQFF; cdr3_nt: TGTGCCAGCAGTTTGTTAGGGGGGACCGTTTCCTACAATGAGCAGTTCTTC
v_call: TRBV3-1; j_call: TRBJ2-7; clone_size: .; d_call: .; cdr3_aa: CASGTTQGRGEQYF; cdr3_nt: TGTGCCAGCGGAACGACCCAGGGTCGAGGCGAGCAGTACTTC
v_call: TRBV10-1; j_call: TRBJ2-7; clone_size: many; d_call: .; cdr3_aa: CASPTTYEQYF; cdr3_nt: TGCGCCAGCCCGACCACTTACGAGCAGTACTTC
v_call: TRBV18; j_call: TRBJ1-2; clone_size: .; d_call: .; cdr3_aa: CASSPAGSVANYGYTF; cdr3_nt: TGTGCCAGCTCACCTGCAGGTTCCGTAGCTAACTATGGCTACACCTTC
v_call: TRBV6-5; j_call: TRBJ2-2; clone_size: .; d_call: .; cdr3_aa: CANSYSTRGNGELFF; cdr3_nt: TGTGCCAACAGTTACAGCACAAGGGGTAACGGGGAGCTGTTTTTT
v_call: TRBV30; j_call: TRBJ1-6; clone_size: many; d_call: .; cdr3_aa: CAWVDPISSYNSPLHF; cdr3_nt: TGTGCCTGGGTGGACCCGATCAGCTCCTATAATTCACCCCTCCACTTT
v_call: TRBV6-6; j_call: TRBJ2-3; clone_size: few; d_call: TRBD1; cdr3_aa: CASSYVTGGSGTQYF; cdr3_nt: TGTGCCAGCAGTTACGTGACAGGGGGCTCCGGTACGCAGTATTTT
v_call: TRBV10-1; j_call: TRBJ2-3; clone_size: many; d_call: .; cdr3_aa: CASSERVADTQYF; cdr3_nt: TGCGCCAGCAGTGAGCGGGTAGCAGATACGCAGTATTTT
v_call: TRBV28; j_call: TRBJ2-5; clone_size: many; d_call: TRBD2; cdr3_aa: CASSFLSGRARRETQYF; cdr3_nt: TGTGCCAGCAGTTTTTTGAGCGGGAGGGCCAGGCGAGAGACCCAGTACTTC
v_call: TRBV18; j_call: TRBJ1-1; clone_size: many; d_call: .; cdr3_aa: CASSPRTANTEAFF; cdr3_nt: TGTGCCAGCTCACCCCGGACAGCCAACACTGAAGCTTTCTTT
v_call: TRBV7-9; j_call: TRBJ1-4; clone_size: few; d_call: .; cdr3_aa: CASSLSRQRRWEKLFF; cdr3_nt: TGTGCCAGCAGCTTATCTCGGCAGCGTCGGTGGGAAAAACTGTTTTTT
v_call: TRBV5-1; j_call: TRBJ1-2; clone_size: many; d_call: TRBD1; cdr3_aa: CASSSDRGPYGYTF; cdr3_nt: TGCGCCAGCAGCTCCGACAGGGGTCCCTATGGCTACACCTTC
v_call: TRBV10-1; j_call: TRBJ1-3; clone_size: .; d_call: .; cdr3_aa: CASSETTAISENTIYF; cdr3_nt: TGCGCCAGCAGTGAGACGACGGCTATCTCTGAAAACACCATATATTTT
v_call: TRBV7-8; j_call: TRBJ2-7; clone_size: many; d_call: TRBD2; cdr3_aa: CASSTGLAGIEQYF; cdr3_nt: TGTGCCAGCAGCACGGGACTAGCGGGTATCGAGCAGTACTTC
v_call: TRBV20-1; j_call: TRBJ2-6; clone_size: .; d_call: .; cdr3_aa: CSARDPKVVGANVLTF; cdr3_nt: TGCAGTGCTAGAGATCCGAAGGTGGTTGGGGCCAACGTCCTGACTTTC
v_call: TRBV18; j_call: TRBJ2-7; clone_size: many; d_call: TRBD1; cdr3_aa: CASSPARDRTYEQYF; cdr3_nt: TGTGCCAGCTCACCAGCCCGGGACAGGACCTACGAGCAGTACTTC
v_call: TRBV28; j_call: TRBJ2-5; clone_size: many; d_call: .; cdr3_aa: CASSLRVYETQYF; cdr3_nt: TGTGCCAGCAGTTTACGAGTTTACGAGACCCAGTACTTC
v_call: TRBV5-1; j_call: TRBJ2-2; clone_size: many; d_call: .; cdr3_aa: CASSLDPSSTGELFF; cdr3_nt: TGCGCCAGCAGCTTGGATCCTAGCAGCACCGGGGAGCTGTTTTTT
v_call: TRBV6-2/TRBV6-3; j_call: TRBJ2-5; clone_size: many; d_call: TRBD2; cdr3_aa: CASSYSLAGTETQYF; cdr3_nt: TGTGCCAGCAGTTACTCCTTAGCGGGTACAGAGACCCAGTACTTC
v_call: TRBV7-2; j_call: TRBJ2-3; clone_size: many; d_call: .; cdr3_aa: CASSWRWAGDTQYF; cdr3_nt: TGTGCCAGCAGCTGGCGCTGGGCGGGAGATACGCAGTATTTT
v_call: TRBV12-3/TRBV12-4; j_call: TRBJ1-1; clone_size: .; d_call: .; cdr3_aa: CASRTAADTEAFF; cdr3_nt: TGTGCCAGCAGAACTGCGGCGGACACTGAAGCTTTCTTT
v_call: TRBV12-3/TRBV12-4; j_call: TRBJ1-2; clone_size: few; d_call: .; cdr3_aa: CASSRGVGYGYTF; cdr3_nt: TGTGCCAGCTCTCGGGGGGTGGGCTATGGCTACACCTTC
v_call: TRBV7-9; j_call: TRBJ1-5; clone_size: .; d_call: .; cdr3_aa: CASSRDGNQPQHF; cdr3_nt: TGTGCCAGCAGCCGGGACGGGAATCAGCCCCAGCATTTT
v_call: TRBV3-1; j_call: TRBJ2-7; clone_size: few; d_call: .; cdr3_aa: CASSRERGPYEQYF; cdr3_nt: TGTGCCAGCAGCCGGGAGAGAGGTCCTTACGAGCAGTACTTC
v_call: TRBV6-2/TRBV6-3; j_call: TRBJ2-5; clone_size: many; d_call: TRBD2; cdr3_aa: CASSNQRGTQETQYF; cdr3_nt: TGTGCCAGCAGTAACCAGCGGGGAACCCAAGAGACCCAGTACTTC
v_call: TRBV6-2/TRBV6-3; j_call: TRBJ2-7; clone_size: many; d_call: .; cdr3_aa: CASRPNDRGGFYEQYF; cdr3_nt: TGTGCCAGCAGACCGAACGACAGAGGAGGGTTCTACGAGCAGTACTTC
v_call: TRBV12-3/TRBV12-4; j_call: TRBJ1-5; clone_size: medium-sized; d_call: .; cdr3_aa: CASTFGQGGQPQHF; cdr3_nt: TGTGCCAGCACCTTCGGGCAGGGCGGTCAGCCCCAGCATTTT